This T cell receptor beta chain derives from a study of T cell repertoires in cytomegalovirus infection. TCRdb processed the reads anew with MiXCR; each CDR3 protein has one entry. Here the sample spans under 350,000 distinct CDR3 sequences, around 9.5% being singletons. This clonotype came up once. After removal of 0 bases from V and 0 bases from J, the junction contained 2 bases not matched to a gene. This CDR3 spans 16 amino acids. Germline V gives CDR1 SGDLS, CDR2 YYNGEE. This TCR derives from a human donor in good health (CMV status not recorded). Some clones in this sample may be carry-over from other donors' samples. The genes are TRBV9 and TRBJ2-3, with TRBD2 matching 9 bases. Sequencing input: PBMCs. The CDR3 spells CASSVASGRSTDTQYF. CDR3 nucleotide sequence: TGTGCCAGCAGCGTAGCAAGCGGGAGGAGCACAGATACGCAGTATTTT. Full variable domain (missing parts from reference TRBV9 and TRBJ2-3): DSGVTQTPKHLITATGQRVTLRCSPRSGDLSVYWYQQSLDQGLQFLIQYYNGEERAKGNILERFSAQQFPDLHSELNLSSLELGDSALYFCASSVASGRSTDTQYFGPGTRLTVL.